This T cell receptor beta chain was identified in a study of siplizumab effects on memory and regulatory T cells. The assay was immunoSEQ multiplex PCR, and TCRdb's table has in-frame clones only and misses some. The sample includes some 100,000 clones, just over 90% seen only once; the top ten take around 0.73%. Germline-derived CDR1 and CDR2 are MNHNS and SASEGT. The CDR3 covers 13 residues. Germline trimming cut 6 bases from V and 2 bases from J; bases unmatched to any gene: 4. The TCR originated in a human donor in good health. This chain joins TRBV6-1 and TRBJ2-7, with TRBD1 identical over 7 bases. Source material: Tregs sorted from blood. The CDR3 DNA reads as TGTGCCAGCAGCCGGGACAGAGCCTACGAGCAGTACTTC. Encoded protein: CASSRDRAYEQYF.